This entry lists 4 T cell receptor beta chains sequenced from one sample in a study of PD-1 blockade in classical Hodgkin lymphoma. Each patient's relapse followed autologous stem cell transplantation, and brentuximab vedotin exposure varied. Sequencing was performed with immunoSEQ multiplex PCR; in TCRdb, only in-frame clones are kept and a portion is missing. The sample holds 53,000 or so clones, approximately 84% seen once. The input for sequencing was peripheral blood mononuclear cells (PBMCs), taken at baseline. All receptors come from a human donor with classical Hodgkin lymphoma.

The CDR3 coding sequence is TGTGCCAGCAGTCCTTGGGGGGGAACTGAAGCTTTCTTT. This gives the protein CASSPWGGTEAFF. The chain links TRBV6-5 to TRBJ1-1; TRBD1 is a possible D gene (5 bases). There are 13 residues in the CDR3. V lost 5 bases and J lost 5, with 12 bases in between. From germline, CDR1 is MNHEY and CDR2 SVGAGI.

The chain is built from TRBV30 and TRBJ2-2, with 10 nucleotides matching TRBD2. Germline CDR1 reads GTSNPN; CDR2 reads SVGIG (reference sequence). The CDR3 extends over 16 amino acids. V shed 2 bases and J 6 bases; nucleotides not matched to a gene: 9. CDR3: CAWSFGLAGAAGELFF. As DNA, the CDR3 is TGTGCCTGGAGTTTTGGGCTAGCGGGAGCGGCCGGGGAGCTGTTTTTT.

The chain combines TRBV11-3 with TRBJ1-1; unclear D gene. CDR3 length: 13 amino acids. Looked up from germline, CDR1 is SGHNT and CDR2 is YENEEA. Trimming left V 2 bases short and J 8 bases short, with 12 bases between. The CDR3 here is CASSLLLTAEAFF. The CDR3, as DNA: TGTGCCAGCAGCTTACTGTTAACAGCCGAAGCTTTCTTT.

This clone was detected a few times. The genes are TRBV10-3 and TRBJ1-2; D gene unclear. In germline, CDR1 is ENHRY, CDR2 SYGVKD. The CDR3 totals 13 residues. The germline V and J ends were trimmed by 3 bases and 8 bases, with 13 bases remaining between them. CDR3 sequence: CAISEGSSRGYTF. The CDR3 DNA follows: TGTGCCATCAGTGAAGGTTCCTCTAGGGGCTACACCTTC.